These T cell receptor beta chains were read from a single sample in a study of untreated major depressive disorder. Produced via immunoSEQ multiplex PCR; TCRdb's table is partial and in-frame only. Here the sample spans some 21,000 clones, just under 90% being singletons. Input material: CD4+ T cells from PBMCs. The origin of the receptors is a woman between 40 and 55 years old in good health. Both conserved end residues are part of each CDR3. Each record gives: V gene, J gene, D gene, CDR3 length, clone size, CDR3 DNA, CDR3 protein. The D gene is left open where the match is weak. Clone size is shown for a subset of rows, as once, few, many or a class of expanded clone.

TRBV7-9	TRBJ2-3	.	13	.	TGTGCCAGCCCGGTGGACTCAACAGATACGCAGTATTTT	CASPVDSTDTQYF
TRBV6-5	TRBJ1-1	.	14	.	TGTGCCAGCAGTTTTCGGCCGGGGGCGAATGAAGCTTTCTTT	CASSFRPGANEAFF
TRBV5-6	TRBJ1-6	.	15	few	TGTGCCAGCAGCTTGAAGGTTTCAGGGGATTCACCCCTCCACTTT	CASSLKVSGDSPLHF
TRBV5-4	TRBJ2-7	.	13	.	TGTGCCAGCAGCTTGGCGCGGGGCCACGAGCAGTACTTC	CASSLARGHEQYF
TRBV6-1	TRBJ1-1	.	13	.	TGTGCCAGCATTAAGGGGTTGGACACTGAAGCTTTCTTT	CASIKGLDTEAFF
TRBV9	TRBJ2-5	.	14	.	TGTGCCAGCAGCGTAGAGGGGAGGATGGAGACCCAGTACTTC	CASSVEGRMETQYF
TRBV6-5	TRBJ2-7	.	15	.	TGTGCCAGCAGTTACACCGGGCAGGGCTCCTACGAGCAGTACTTC	CASSYTGQGSYEQYF
TRBV15	TRBJ1-3	.	17	.	TGTGCCACCAGCAGCCGACACCCGGGAACCTCTGGAAACACCATATATTTT	CATSSRHPGTSGNTIYF
TRBV7-2	TRBJ2-2	.	15	few	TGTGCCAGCAGCTTAGAGGTGGGGGCGTCCGGGGAGCTGTTTTTT	CASSLEVGASGELFF
TRBV18	TRBJ1-5	.	14	.	TGTGCCAGCTCACCAGCAGATAGCAATCAGCCCCAGCATTTT	CASSPADSNQPQHF
TRBV11-1	TRBJ1-3	.	14	.	TGTGCCAGCAGCCAACAGGGCTTCGGAAACACCATATATTTT	CASSQQGFGNTIYF
TRBV28	TRBJ2-7	.	12	.	TGTGCCAGCAGCTCAGTCGGAAACGAGCAGTACTTC	CASSSVGNEQYF
TRBV28	TRBJ1-2	.	12	.	TGTGCCAGCTCAGCAGGGTTCTATGGCTACACCTTC	CASSAGFYGYTF
TRBV7-9	TRBJ1-4	.	13	.	TGTGCCAGCAGCCCCTCCTTCGCGGAAAAACTGTTTTTT	CASSPSFAEKLFF
TRBV7-2	TRBJ1-1	TRBD1	14	.	TGTGCCAGCAGCTTAGCTCCAGGGGGGTTGCCAGCTTTCTTT	CASSLAPGGLPAFF
TRBV5-6	TRBJ1-5	.	15	.	TGTGCCAGCAGCTTGACAGGGAGATACAATCAGCCCCAGCATTTT	CASSLTGRYNQPQHF
TRBV27	TRBJ2-7	TRBD2	16	.	TGTGCCAGCAGTCCCCCCCTCGGGACTAGCATCTACGAGCAGTACTTC	CASSPPLGTSIYEQYF
TRBV5-1	TRBJ1-2	TRBD1	13	once	TGCGCCAGCAGTTCGACAGGGGGGGATGGCTACACCTTC	CASSSTGGDGYTF
TRBV9	TRBJ2-5	TRBD2	17	.	TGTGCCAGCAGCGTAGGCGTGGCTAGCGGGGGACGGGAGACCCAGTACTTC	CASSVGVASGGRETQYF
TRBV4-3	TRBJ2-3	TRBD2	17	.	TGCGCCAGCAGCCAAGACGCTGCCCGACTAGCAGGGGATACGCAGTATTTT	CASSQDAARLAGDTQYF
TRBV10-2	TRBJ1-2	.	12	.	TGCGCCAGCAGTGTTGACGTGTATGGCTACACCTTC	CASSVDVYGYTF
TRBV7-2	TRBJ2-2	.	14	.	TGTGCCAGCAGCCAGGGGGGTAACACCGGGGAGCTGTTTTTT	CASSQGGNTGELFF
TRBV6-5	TRBJ2-7	.	14	.	TGTGCCAGCAAGAGATGGCGTACACACGACGAGCAGTACTTC	CASKRWRTHDEQYF
TRBV5-4	TRBJ1-2	.	14	once	TGTGCCAGCAGCTTGGACGTCGGCGGGTTTGGCTACACCTTC	CASSLDVGGFGYTF
TRBV11-2	TRBJ2-3	.	17	.	TGTGCCAGCAGCTTAAATAGTATACTAGCTAGCACAGATACGCAGTATTTT	CASSLNSILASTDTQYF
TRBV4-2	TRBJ2-3	.	19	few	TGTGCCAGCAGCCAAGACCTCGTTTCGCGGGGCGCGGACACAGATACGCAGTATTTT	CASSQDLVSRGADTDTQYF
TRBV18	TRBJ1-1	.	11	once	TGTGCCAGCTCACCATCGGGTGAAGCTTTCTTT	CASSPSGEAFF
TRBV4-3	TRBJ1-1	.	14	.	TGCGCCAGCAGCCCATCCGGGGGGGACACTGAAGCTTTCTTT	CASSPSGGDTEAFF
TRBV7-6	TRBJ2-1	TRBD2	18	few	TGTGCCAGCAGCCCTAGGGGCGGGAGTCCCATACGTGGCAATGAGCAGTTCTTC	CASSPRGGSPIRGNEQFF
TRBV5-1	TRBJ2-7	TRBD2	15	.	TGCGCCAGCAGGGCCGGAGGCGGGAGCTCCTACGAGCAGTACTTC	CASRAGGGSSYEQYF
TRBV2	TRBJ2-7	.	13	.	TGTGCCAGCACTAGGCAGGAGCCGTACGAGCAGTACTTC	CASTRQEPYEQYF
TRBV5-1	TRBJ1-5	.	17	.	TGCGCCAGCAGCTTCTCCCCCGGGGGGGGAAGCAATCAGCCCCAGCATTTT	CASSFSPGGGSNQPQHF
TRBV11-2	TRBJ2-7	.	18	once	TGTGCCAGCAGCTTAGATGGTTCGGGGAATATAGGGGCCTACGAGCAGTACTTC	CASSLDGSGNIGAYEQYF
TRBV6-6	TRBJ1-2	.	11	.	TGTGCCAGCAGATCCGGGTATGGCTACACCTTC	CASRSGYGYTF
TRBV10-3	TRBJ2-5	.	13	.	TGTGCCACCCTGCGACGAGTCGGAGAGACCCAGTACTTC	CATLRRVGETQYF
TRBV6-5	TRBJ1-1	.	13	.	TGTGCCAGCAGTTACGATCCCGTCTCTCGAGCTTTCTTT	CASSYDPVSRAFF
TRBV28	TRBJ2-7	TRBD2	15	.	TGTGCCAGCAGTCAGGCTAGCGGGGGGACCTACGAGCAGTACTTC	CASSQASGGTYEQYF